Listed below are T cell receptor beta chains from one sample, sequenced in a study of cytomegalovirus exposure and HLA in healthy donors. TCRdb's table, derived via immunoSEQ multiplex PCR, lists solely in-frame clones and lacks some. In the table there are some 240,000 clones, over 90% of which are singletons. Sequencing input: PBMCs. The receptors were gathered from a girl aged 2-10 years in good health and CMV-seronegative. The CDR3 runs from the conserved cysteine through the conserved F or W. The D gene is left open where the match is weak. Size is stated for part of the rows, as once, few or many counts, or as a class when the clone is expanded.

abundance: .
v_gene: TRBV9
j_gene: TRBJ2-1
d_gene: TRBD2
CDR3nt: TGTGCCAGCAGTTTACTAGCGGAGGACAATGAGCAGTTCTTC
CDR3aa: CASSLLAEDNEQFF

abundance: .
v_gene: TRBV27
j_gene: TRBJ2-2
d_gene: .
CDR3nt: TGTGCCAGCAGTTTACTATCAGGGGTAACCGGGGAGCTGTTTTTT
CDR3aa: CASSLLSGVTGELFF

abundance: .
v_gene: TRBV9
j_gene: TRBJ2-7
d_gene: TRBD2
CDR3nt: TGTGCCAGCAGCGTAGCCGGGACTAGTTACGACGAGCAGTACTTC
CDR3aa: CASSVAGTSYDEQYF

abundance: .
v_gene: TRBV6-4
j_gene: TRBJ2-3
d_gene: .
CDR3nt: TGTGCCAGCAGCTACGACTCCGCGGATACGCAGTATTTT
CDR3aa: CASSYDSADTQYF

abundance: .
v_gene: TRBV12-5
j_gene: TRBJ2-7
d_gene: TRBD2
CDR3nt: TGTGCTAGTGGTCCGAGGCCTAGCGGGAGGCCTTCCTACGAGCAGTACTTC
CDR3aa: CASGPRPSGRPSYEQYF

abundance: .
v_gene: TRBV13
j_gene: TRBJ1-5
d_gene: TRBD1
CDR3nt: TGTGCCAGCTCGGCAGGGGGCGGCAATCAGCCCCAGCATTTT
CDR3aa: CASSAGGGNQPQHF

abundance: .
v_gene: TRBV6-5
j_gene: TRBJ2-7
d_gene: TRBD2
CDR3nt: TGTGCCAGCAGCTTCAGCGGGAGGGATGAGCAGTACTTC
CDR3aa: CASSFSGRDEQYF

abundance: .
v_gene: TRBV6-5
j_gene: TRBJ2-2
d_gene: TRBD1
CDR3nt: TGTGCCAGCACCCAGACAGGGAGATTGGGCGGGGAGCTGTTTTTT
CDR3aa: CASTQTGRLGGELFF

abundance: .
v_gene: TRBV9
j_gene: TRBJ2-1
d_gene: .
CDR3nt: TGTGCCAGCAGCGTAAGTCGTGGGAGCTCCTACAATGAGCAGTTCTTC
CDR3aa: CASSVSRGSSYNEQFF

abundance: .
v_gene: TRBV5-4
j_gene: TRBJ1-2
d_gene: .
CDR3nt: TGTGCCAGCAGCTTGAAGTCTCCGGAGGGCTACACCTTC
CDR3aa: CASSLKSPEGYTF

abundance: .
v_gene: TRBV5-6
j_gene: TRBJ2-4
d_gene: .
CDR3nt: TGTGCCAGCAGCTTGGGGGCCACAGACATTCAGTACTTC
CDR3aa: CASSLGATDIQYF

abundance: .
v_gene: TRBV15
j_gene: TRBJ1-5
d_gene: .
CDR3nt: TGTGCCACCAGCAGAGATAGCGGGGGGCTTCAGCCCCAGCATTTT
CDR3aa: CATSRDSGGLQPQHF

abundance: .
v_gene: TRBV5-1
j_gene: TRBJ2-3
d_gene: TRBD2
CDR3nt: TGCGCCAGCAGCTCAATTAGCGGGATTAGAGATACGCAGTATTTT
CDR3aa: CASSSISGIRDTQYF

abundance: .
v_gene: TRBV2
j_gene: TRBJ1-4
d_gene: .
CDR3nt: TGTGCCAGCCGGGGGTCCGGGACCGACCCCTCAACTAATGAAAAACTGTTTTTT
CDR3aa: CASRGSGTDPSTNEKLFF

abundance: .
v_gene: TRBV11-3
j_gene: TRBJ2-1
d_gene: .
CDR3nt: TGTGCCAGCAGCCCTCCTATTGTCCCGGGGGGCCGTTACAATGAGCAGTTCTTC
CDR3aa: CASSPPIVPGGRYNEQFF

abundance: few
v_gene: TRBV14
j_gene: TRBJ1-1
d_gene: .
CDR3nt: TGTGCCAGCAGCCAAAGGGGGAGCACTGAAGCTTTCTTT
CDR3aa: CASSQRGSTEAFF

abundance: .
v_gene: TRBV15
j_gene: TRBJ2-1
d_gene: TRBD2
CDR3nt: TGTGCCACCAGCAGAGACAGCGGGAGGATGAATGAGCAGTTCTTC
CDR3aa: CATSRDSGRMNEQFF

abundance: .
v_gene: TRBV5-6
j_gene: TRBJ1-1
d_gene: .
CDR3nt: TGTGCCAGCAGCTTGGAGGGGTTCCCTGAAGCTTTCTTT
CDR3aa: CASSLEGFPEAFF

abundance: .
v_gene: TRBV2
j_gene: TRBJ1-1
d_gene: TRBD1
CDR3nt: TGTGCCAGGATAATAGGGGGGACAGAATATGAAGCTTTCTTT
CDR3aa: CARIIGGTEYEAFF

abundance: .
v_gene: TRBV4-1
j_gene: TRBJ2-1
d_gene: TRBD1
CDR3nt: TGCGCCAGCAGCCACAGTTGGACAGGGGTCAATGAGCAGTTCTTC
CDR3aa: CASSHSWTGVNEQFF

abundance: .
v_gene: TRBV5-1
j_gene: TRBJ2-7
d_gene: TRBD2
CDR3nt: TGCGCCAGCAGCCCCGGGACTAGCGGGGACGAGCAGTACTTC
CDR3aa: CASSPGTSGDEQYF

abundance: .
v_gene: TRBV5-8
j_gene: TRBJ1-1
d_gene: .
CDR3nt: TGTGCCAGCAGCCTGGTTGGGGGGAGGGACACTGAAGCTTTCTTT
CDR3aa: CASSLVGGRDTEAFF

abundance: .
v_gene: TRBV7-9
j_gene: TRBJ2-1
d_gene: TRBD1
CDR3nt: TGTGCCAGCAGCTTCATCCACAGGGGGAGCTCCTACAATGAGCAGTTCTTC
CDR3aa: CASSFIHRGSSYNEQFF

abundance: .
v_gene: TRBV2
j_gene: TRBJ2-7
d_gene: .
CDR3nt: TGTGCCAGCAGTGCCGGACACCCTACTGGACCCTACGAGCAGTACTTC
CDR3aa: CASSAGHPTGPYEQYF

abundance: .
v_gene: TRBV27
j_gene: TRBJ1-1
d_gene: TRBD1
CDR3nt: TGTGCCAGCAGTACCCGGGACAGGCTAACGAACACTGAAGCTTTCTTT
CDR3aa: CASSTRDRLTNTEAFF

abundance: .
v_gene: TRBV5-4
j_gene: TRBJ2-7
d_gene: .
CDR3nt: TGTGCCAGTCGGGCAGGGCCCTTCTACGAGCAGTACTTC
CDR3aa: CASRAGPFYEQYF

abundance: .
v_gene: TRBV6-6
j_gene: TRBJ2-1
d_gene: .
CDR3nt: TGTGCCAGCAGTTACGGCCTAGCTACTTACAATGAGCAGTTCTTC
CDR3aa: CASSYGLATYNEQFF

abundance: .
v_gene: TRBV30
j_gene: TRBJ1-2
d_gene: .
CDR3nt: TGTGCCTGGAGCGGGTCCTATGGCTACACCTTC
CDR3aa: CAWSGSYGYTF

abundance: .
v_gene: TRBV9
j_gene: TRBJ2-1
d_gene: TRBD2
CDR3nt: TGTGCCAGCAGCGTAGCTGTGACTAGCGGGAGAAGGCATGAGCAGTTCTTC
CDR3aa: CASSVAVTSGRRHEQFF

abundance: .
v_gene: TRBV23-1
j_gene: TRBJ1-2
d_gene: TRBD1
CDR3nt: TGCGCCAGCAGTCAACGACCGGGACAGAAAAACAATGGCTACACCTTC
CDR3aa: CASSQRPGQKNNGYTF

abundance: .
v_gene: TRBV6-5
j_gene: TRBJ1-1
d_gene: .
CDR3nt: TGTGCCAGCAGACCAATACAGAAGATGAACACTGAAGCTTTCTTT
CDR3aa: CASRPIQKMNTEAFF

abundance: once
v_gene: TRBV6-1
j_gene: TRBJ1-4
d_gene: TRBD1
CDR3nt: TGTGCCAGCAGTGAACCCCTGCGGGACAGGCGGCTGCTACATGAAAAACTGTTTTTT
CDR3aa: CASSEPLRDRRLLHEKLFF

abundance: .
v_gene: TRBV7-9
j_gene: TRBJ1-1
d_gene: TRBD1
CDR3nt: TGTGCCAGCAGCGGTGGGACAGGGGTACTGAACACTGAAGCTTTCTTT
CDR3aa: CASSGGTGVLNTEAFF

abundance: .
v_gene: TRBV5-6
j_gene: TRBJ2-3
d_gene: TRBD2
CDR3nt: TGTGCCAGCAGCTTAAGTCCCCTAGCGGCAGATACGCAGTATTTT
CDR3aa: CASSLSPLAADTQYF

abundance: .
v_gene: TRBV25-1
j_gene: TRBJ1-3
d_gene: .
CDR3nt: TGTGCCAGCCGTTTAGGAAACACCATATATTTT
CDR3aa: CASRLGNTIYF

abundance: .
v_gene: TRBV11-3
j_gene: TRBJ2-7
d_gene: TRBD1
CDR3nt: TGTGCCAGCAGCTTAGGGGGACCGGGACAGGGAGCCTACGAGCAGTACTTC
CDR3aa: CASSLGGPGQGAYEQYF

abundance: once
v_gene: TRBV4-1
j_gene: TRBJ2-7
d_gene: .
CDR3nt: TGCGCCAGCAGCCAGGGCGTTTCGGCCTACGAGCAGTACTTC
CDR3aa: CASSQGVSAYEQYF

abundance: .
v_gene: TRBV30
j_gene: TRBJ1-1
d_gene: TRBD1
CDR3nt: TGTGCCTGGAGTTGGGACAGGGGGGCGAACACTGAAGCTTTCTTT
CDR3aa: CAWSWDRGANTEAFF

abundance: .
v_gene: TRBV6-1
j_gene: TRBJ2-7
d_gene: .
CDR3nt: TGTGCCAGCAGTGATCAGATTTACGAGCAGTACTTC
CDR3aa: CASSDQIYEQYF

abundance: .
v_gene: TRBV7-6
j_gene: TRBJ2-1
d_gene: .
CDR3nt: TGTGCCAGCAGCTTAGCAGACAGCCCCGTTTACAATGAGCAGTTCTTC
CDR3aa: CASSLADSPVYNEQFF

abundance: .
v_gene: TRBV10-3
j_gene: TRBJ2-7
d_gene: .
CDR3nt: TGTGCCATCAGTGTGTCGGGGGCCGGCTCAGAGCAGTACTTC
CDR3aa: CAISVSGAGSEQYF

abundance: few
v_gene: TRBV29-1
j_gene: TRBJ1-1
d_gene: .
CDR3nt: TGCAGCGCCGCAAAAGAGGTTAACACTGAAGCTTTCTTT
CDR3aa: CSAAKEVNTEAFF

abundance: .
v_gene: TRBV15
j_gene: TRBJ2-5
d_gene: TRBD1
CDR3nt: TGTGCCACCAGGGGGACAGCTCAAGAGACCCAGTACTTC
CDR3aa: CATRGTAQETQYF

abundance: .
v_gene: TRBV7-6
j_gene: TRBJ2-3
d_gene: .
CDR3nt: TGTGCCAGCTGGGGGGGGGCTGGCACAGATACGCAGTATTTT
CDR3aa: CASWGGAGTDTQYF

abundance: .
v_gene: TRBV18
j_gene: TRBJ1-1
d_gene: TRBD1
CDR3nt: TGTGCCAGCTCACAGGGGGGACAGCTTAACACTGAAGCTTTCTTT
CDR3aa: CASSQGGQLNTEAFF

abundance: .
v_gene: TRBV7-2
j_gene: TRBJ2-7
d_gene: TRBD2
CDR3nt: TGTGCCAGCAGCTCCCCACTAGCGGGGGGCTCCAACGAGCAGTACTTC
CDR3aa: CASSSPLAGGSNEQYF

abundance: .
v_gene: TRBV2
j_gene: TRBJ1-1
d_gene: .
CDR3nt: TGTGCCAGCAGTGTAGTGTTGTCGAACACTGAAGCTTTCTTT
CDR3aa: CASSVVLSNTEAFF

abundance: .
v_gene: TRBV11-3
j_gene: TRBJ2-7
d_gene: TRBD1
CDR3nt: TGTGCCAGCAGCTTAGATTTCAGCGGGACAGGGGGGCGCGAGCAGTACTTC
CDR3aa: CASSLDFSGTGGREQYF

abundance: .
v_gene: TRBV27
j_gene: TRBJ1-6
d_gene: .
CDR3nt: TGTGCCAGCAGTTTATCCAAACCGCCGACAGGCCCGCGGATGCCACCCCTCCACTTT
CDR3aa: CASSLSKPPTGPRMPPLHF

abundance: once
v_gene: TRBV2
j_gene: TRBJ1-3
d_gene: TRBD1
CDR3nt: TGTGCCAGTAACAGGGGATTAAGCTCTGGAAACACCATATATTTT
CDR3aa: CASNRGLSSGNTIYF

abundance: .
v_gene: TRBV11-2
j_gene: TRBJ1-4
d_gene: .
CDR3nt: TGTGCCAGCAGCTTGCAACGGACAGCTCTTGGGGAAAAACTGTTTTTT
CDR3aa: CASSLQRTALGEKLFF